These 17 T cell receptor beta chains originate from one sample sequenced in a study of T cell repertoires in cytomegalovirus infection (dated by TCRdb to the late 2010s). Sequencer: Illumina HiSeq 1500. The public reads were quality trimmed at Q25 with fastp and then assembled into clones with MiXCR by TCRdb, keeping productive beta chains. Every CDR3 protein is listed once, alongside the most common genes and DNA of its rows. Counted in this sample were some 150,000 distinct CDR3 sequences; roughly 6.5% of them appeared once. Roughly 17% of the sample comes from the top ten. The source material was PBMCs. The receptor set was obtained from a human donor in good health (CMV status not recorded). Some clones in this sample may be carry-over from other donors' samples.

This clonotype was detected many times. This sequence joins TRBV6-6 and TRBJ2-1; TRBD2 matches at 11 bases. J lost 6 bases, V lost 5 bases, and 3 bases had no gene match. Germline loops: CDR1 MNHNY, CDR2 SVGAGI (reference sequence). The CDR3 sequence is 14 residues long. The CDR3 DNA reads as TGTGCCAGCAGTCCGACTAGCGGGGCCAATGAGCAGTTCTTC. It is translated as CASSPTSGANEQFF.

There are many counts of this clonotype. The V gene is TRBV7-2, the J gene TRBJ2-5; 11 nucleotides match TRBD1. The CDR3 contains 16 residues. With 5 bases clipped from V and 4 bases from J, the junction kept 9 bases outside the gene matches. CDR1 and CDR2 from the germline V gene are SGHTA and FQGNSA. The DNA for the CDR3 is TGTGCCAGCAGCCCCCGGACAGGGGGCGGGGGAGAGACCCAGTACTTC. This codes for CASSPRTGGGGETQYF. The whole variable domain, remainder taken from reference TRBV7-2 and TRBJ2-5, is GAGVSQSPSNKVTEKGKDVELRCDPISGHTALYWYRQSLGQGLEFLIYFQGNSAPDKSGLPSDRFSAERTGGSVSTLTIQRTQQEDSAVYLCASSPRTGGGGETQYFGPGTRLLVL.

This clonotype was counted at least ten times. The gene calls are TRBV7-3 and TRBJ2-1; 7 nucleotides align to TRBD2. The CDR3 covers 15 residues. The J segment lost 5 bases and the V segment lost 5 bases, leaving 9 bases of the junction unmatched. In germline, CDR1 is SGHTA, CDR2 FQGTGA. The CDR3 loop reads CASSIQTSHHNEQFF. The CDR3 DNA sequence: TGTGCCAGCAGCATCCAGACTAGCCATCACAATGAGCAGTTCTTC.

The V call is TRBV20-1, the J call TRBJ1-1, with D maybe TRBD1 (6 bases). In germline, CDR1 is DFQATT, CDR2 SNEGSKA (reference sequence). The CDR3 is made up of 13 amino acids. V dropped 0 bases and J dropped 7 bases, with 12 bases sitting between them. The chain's CDR3 is CSARDPRGLEAFF. The CDR3 DNA reads as TGCAGTGCTAGAGATCCCCGGGGGCTTGAAGCTTTCTTT.

In its sample, this clonotype was seen many times. The V call is TRBV28, the J call TRBJ1-1; 7 positions match TRBD1. CDR1 is MDHEN, CDR2 SYDVKM, per germline. The V segment lost 6 bases and the J segment 1 base; nucleotides outside the gene matches: 5. There are 14 residues in the CDR3. The chain's CDR3 is CASRQGQKNTEAFF. DNA of the CDR3: TGTGCCAGCAGGCAGGGACAGAAGAACACTGAAGCTTTCTTT.

This clonotype has a handful of counts. The chain couples TRBV24-1 to TRBJ1-1; D is unclear. Germline V CDR1 and CDR2: KGHDR, SFDVKD. The CDR3 runs 13 residues. Trimming shortened V by 3 bases and J by 5 bases, and 9 bases separated the two germline ends. The CDR3 sequence: CATSDHGRTEAFF. DNA of the CDR3: TGTGCCACCAGTGATCACGGACGGACTGAAGCTTTCTTT.

This clonotype was picked up many times. The rearrangement uses TRBV7-3 and TRBJ2-3; no clear D gene. Germline CDR1 and CDR2: SGHTA and FQGTGA. The CDR3 is made up of 16 amino acids. Trimming removed 5 bases at V and 3 bases at J, with 18 bases between. As DNA, the CDR3 is TGTGCCAGCAGCCCAGGAAGGCAGTGGAGAACAGATACGCAGTATTTT. Its protein is CASSPGRQWRTDTQYF.

This clonotype has a count of ten or more. The CDR3 loop reads CASRYGQNNQPQHF. The CDR3 DNA is TGTGCCAGCAGATACGGACAGAACAATCAGCCCCAGCATTTT. This chain joins TRBV28 and TRBJ1-5, with D possibly matching TRBD1 (6 bases). The length of the CDR3 is 14 residues. V lost 6 bases, J lost 3 bases, and 12 bases lay in between. Looked up from germline, CDR1 is MDHEN and CDR2 is SYDVKM.

The chain has TRBV6-5 and TRBJ2-2; 8 bases match TRBD1. V lost 6 bases to trimming and J lost 4 bases; unmatched junction nucleotides: 10. Germline V gene sequence: CDR1 MNHEY, CDR2 SVGAGI. This CDR3 region has 16 residues. The CDR3 region is CASRPPGTGFTGELFF. CDR3 sequence (DNA): TGTGCCAGCAGACCCCCCGGGACAGGTTTCACCGGGGAGCTGTTTTTT.

The genes are TRBV18 and TRBJ1-1; 7 bases are shared with TRBD1. The CDR3 extends over 14 amino acids. Trimming cost V 2 bases and J 4 bases; bases outside gene matches: 4. Germline V gene data show CDR1 as KGHSH and CDR2 as LQKENI. For the CDR3, the DNA is TGTGCCAGCTCACCAGGGGGGACAGTCACTGAAGCTTTCTTT. It encodes CASSPGGTVTEAFF. Full variable domain (remainder filled in from reference TRBV18 and TRBJ1-1): NAGVMQNPRHLVRRRGQEARLRCSPMKGHSHVYWYRQLPEEGLKFMVYLQKENIIDESGMPKERFSAEFPKEGPSILRIQQVVRGDSAAYFCASSPGGTVTEAFFGQGTRLTVV.

There are many counts of this clonotype. J is TRBJ1-1 and V is TRBV7-2; D is perhaps TRBD1 (6 bases). CDR3 length: 15 amino acids. Germline CDR1 and CDR2: SGHTA and FQGNSA. Trimming removed 5 bases from V and 1 base from J, with 14 bases in between. In nucleotides, the CDR3 is TGTGCCAGCAGCCTGAGGGGGTTCGGGAACACTGAAGCTTTCTTT. This sequence encodes CASSLRGFGNTEAFF.

The chain links TRBV27 to TRBJ2-5; tentatively, D is TRBD2 (6 bases). The V end was cut by 7 bases, the J end by 14 bases, with 23 bases between. Looked up from germline, CDR1 is MNHEY and CDR2 is SMNVEV (reference sequence). The CDR3 runs to 13 residues. In nucleotides, the CDR3 is TGTGCCAGCAATGATGGCGATCCGGGACTTCTATACTTC. Amino acids: CASNDGDPGLLYF.

This clonotype was detected ten times or more. The rearrangement uses TRBV10-3 and TRBJ1-6; D is ambiguous. The CDR3 is 16 amino acids. V was trimmed by 4 bases and J by 6 bases, leaving 16 bases between them. From germline, CDR1 is ENHRY and CDR2 SYGVKD. CDR3 protein: CAISVRPTGFNSPLHF. Written as DNA, the CDR3 is TGTGCCATCAGTGTGCGCCCTACTGGGTTTAATTCACCCCTCCACTTT.

This clonotype was picked up many times. The chain combines TRBV14 with TRBJ1-2; no reliable D call. This CDR3 spans 16 amino acids. Germline loops: CDR1 SGHDN, CDR2 FVKESK. Trimming took 3 bases from V and 4 from J, leaving 18 bases between them. The CDR3, as DNA: TGTGCCAGCAGCCAGAGGAATGGGCGACAAAGCTATGGCTACACCTTC. Protein sequence: CASSQRNGRQSYGYTF.

This clonotype came up many times. The genes are TRBV7-8 and TRBJ2-1; 7 bases match TRBD1. Germline assignment: CDR1 SGHVS and CDR2 FQNEAQ. The CDR3 totals 14 residues. V lost 4 bases, J lost 7 bases, and 7 bases stayed unmatched. The CDR3 here is CASSSRGRGNEQFF. The CDR3 DNA reads TGTGCCAGCAGCTCTAGGGGGCGAGGGAATGAGCAGTTCTTC.

This clonotype appeared many times. V is TRBV12-3 or TRBV12-4 and J is TRBJ1-5; 8 nucleotides agree with TRBD1. The CDR3 covers 14 residues. V shed 3 bases, J shed 6 bases, and the junction held 4 bases outside the gene matches. The CDR3 DNA is TGTGCCAGCAGTTTGACAGGGGAAGGTCAGCCCCAGCATTTT. Translating gives CASSLTGEGQPQHF.

This clonotype was seen at least ten times. For the CDR3, the DNA is TGTGCCAGCAACTGGGCGTGGGGAACGACTCGTGGCTACACCTTC. The encoded protein is CASNWAWGTTRGYTF. The J gene is TRBJ1-2, the V gene TRBV6-2 or TRBV6-3; D is uncertain. The CDR3 is made up of 15 amino acids. CDR1 and CDR2 (germline): MNHEY, SVGEGT. Deletions cut 7 bases from V and 7 bases from J, with 22 bases between.